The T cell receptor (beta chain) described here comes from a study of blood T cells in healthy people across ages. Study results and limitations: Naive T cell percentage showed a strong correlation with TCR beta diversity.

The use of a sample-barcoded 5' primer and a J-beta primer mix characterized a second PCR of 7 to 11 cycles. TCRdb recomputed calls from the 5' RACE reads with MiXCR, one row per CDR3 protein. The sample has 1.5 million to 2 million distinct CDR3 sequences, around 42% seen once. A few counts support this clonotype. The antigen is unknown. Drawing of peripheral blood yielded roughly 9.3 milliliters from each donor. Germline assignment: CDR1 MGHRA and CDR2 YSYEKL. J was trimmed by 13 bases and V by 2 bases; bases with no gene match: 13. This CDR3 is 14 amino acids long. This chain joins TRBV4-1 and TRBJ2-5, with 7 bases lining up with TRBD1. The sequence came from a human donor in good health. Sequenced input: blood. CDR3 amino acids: CASSQLDREYERYF. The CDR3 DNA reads TGCGCCAGCAGCCAACTTGACAGGGAGTACGAGCGGTACTTC.